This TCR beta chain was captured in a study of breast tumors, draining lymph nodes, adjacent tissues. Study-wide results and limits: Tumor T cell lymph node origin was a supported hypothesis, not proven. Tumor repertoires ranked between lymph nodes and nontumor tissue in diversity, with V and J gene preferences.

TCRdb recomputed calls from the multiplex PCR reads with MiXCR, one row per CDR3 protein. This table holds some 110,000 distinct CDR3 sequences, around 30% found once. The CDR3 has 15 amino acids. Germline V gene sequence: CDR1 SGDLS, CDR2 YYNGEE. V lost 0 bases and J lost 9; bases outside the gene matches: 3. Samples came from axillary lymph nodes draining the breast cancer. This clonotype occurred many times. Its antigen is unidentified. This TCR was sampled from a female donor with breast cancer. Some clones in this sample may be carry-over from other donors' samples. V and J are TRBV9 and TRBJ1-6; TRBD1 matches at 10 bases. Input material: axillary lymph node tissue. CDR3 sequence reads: CASSVETGGRSPLHF. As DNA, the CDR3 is TGTGCCAGCAGCGTAGAGACAGGGGGCCGTTCACCCCTCCACTTT.